The 11 T cell receptor beta chains given below trace back to one sample, sequenced in a study of CD8+ T cells in alopecia areata. The treatment: oral pan-JAK inhibitor, 5-10 mg twice daily. Extraction of RNA preceded its reverse transcription into cDNA, which served as the sequencing template. The data were produced by immunoSEQ multiplex PCR, yet TCRdb's version contains in-frame clones alone and is incomplete. The profile covers some 190,000 clones, with roughly half appearing a single time and around 9.1% taken by the ten largest. Sample: CD8+ T cells sorted from blood, taken around week 54, from a patient treated with tofacitinib. Receptors originate from a human donor with alopecia areata.

There are a few counts of this clone. The chain links TRBV7-9 to TRBJ2-7; no clear D gene. The CDR3 runs 15 residues. Trimming removed 5 bases from V and 2 bases from J, with 16 bases in between. Looked up from germline, CDR1 is SEHNR and CDR2 is FQNEAQ (reference sequence). The chain's CDR3 is CASSVPPYGTYEQYF. As DNA, the CDR3 is TGTGCCAGCAGCGTCCCTCCGTATGGTACCTACGAGCAGTACTTC.

The chain carries TRBV19 and TRBJ1-2; D unresolved. The germline CDR1 and CDR2 sequences are LNHDA and SQIVND (reference sequence). The CDR3 is 14 amino acids. Trimming left V 3 bases short and J 1 base short, with 9 bases between. CDR3 loop: CASSILGDNYGYTF. The DNA for the CDR3 is TGTGCCAGTAGTATCCTTGGGGATAACTATGGCTACACCTTC.

This clone showed up many times. CDR3 sequence reads: CASNLPEANYGYTF. CDR3 bases: TGTGCCAGCAACTTGCCAGAAGCTAACTATGGCTACACCTTC. The V and J genes are TRBV7-9 and TRBJ1-2; D is undetermined. Germline-derived CDR1 and CDR2 are SEHNR and FQNEAQ (reference sequence). V was shortened by 7 bases and J by 0 bases, with 12 bases between the two germline ends. CDR3 length equals 14 residues.

The DNA of the CDR3 is TGTGCCAGCAGCGTAGTTGGGACCGACGGTGAGCAGTTCTTC. It is translated as CASSVVGTDGEQFF. The chain joins TRBV9 to TRBJ2-1; D tentatively fits TRBD1 or TRBD2 (5 bases each). Germline V gene sequence: CDR1 SGDLS, CDR2 YYNGEE. The CDR3 consists of 14 residues. V was clipped by 0 bases and J by 9 bases, with 13 bases between them.

This clone was counted between two and nine times. V is TRBV19 and J is TRBJ1-1; tentatively, D is TRBD1 (5 bases). Trimming stripped 5 bases from V and 7 bases from J, with 14 bases between. CDR3 size: 13 residues. From germline, CDR1 is LNHDA and CDR2 SQIVND (reference sequence). For the CDR3, the DNA is TGTGCCAGTAGTCCGGGACTGCTTGGTGAAGCTTTCTTT. It is translated as CASSPGLLGEAFF.

The chain has TRBV7-8 and TRBJ2-7; 8 bases are a match to TRBD1. Trimming cost V 5 bases and J 6 bases; bases outside gene matches: 15. CDR1 SGHVS and CDR2 FQNEAQ come from the germline V gene. The CDR3 runs 16 residues. This CDR3 is CASSTPGGQEHLEQYF. CDR3 bases: TGTGCCAGCAGCACCCCCGGGGGACAGGAACACCTCGAGCAGTACTTC.

This clone was seen a handful of times. The V call is TRBV6-1, the J call TRBJ1-1; 9 bases match TRBD1. J lost 3 bases, V lost 7 bases, and 3 bases had no gene match. CDR1 is MNHNS, CDR2 SASEGT, per germline. The CDR3 is 13 residues long. For the CDR3, the DNA is TGTGCCAGCACACAGGGGGCTGACACTGAAGCTTTCTTT. It translates to CASTQGADTEAFF.

CDR3 amino acids: CASSPPGNTEAFF. The CDR3 DNA sequence: TGTGCCAGCAGCCCCCCCGGGAACACTGAAGCTTTCTTT. The chain uses TRBV7-8 and TRBJ1-1; the D is unclear. The CDR3 spans 13 residues. Trimming took 5 bases from V and 1 from J, leaving 8 bases between them. In germline, CDR1 is SGHVS, CDR2 FQNEAQ.

The chain employs TRBV5-8 and TRBJ1-5; 8 bases align to TRBD1. V dropped 4 bases and J dropped 7; count of bases not matched to a gene: 10. Germline CDR1 is SGHTS and CDR2 is YDEGEE. The CDR3 covers 15 residues. Here the CDR3 reads CASSARTGNLQPQHF. CDR3 sequence (DNA): TGTGCCAGCAGCGCCCGGACAGGGAATTTGCAGCCCCAGCATTTT.

The CDR3 is CSVATGGNQPQHF. The DNA of the CDR3 is TGCAGCGTCGCCACAGGGGGCAATCAGCCCCAGCATTTT. The rearrangement uses TRBV29-1 and TRBJ1-5, with 7 nucleotides matching TRBD1. The CDR3 totals 13 residues. Germline CDR1 reads SQVTM; CDR2 reads ANQGSEA. With V trimmed by 6 bases and J by 2 bases, 4 bases remained unmatched. The variable domain in full, completed from reference TRBV29-1 and TRBJ1-5, reads SAVISQKPSRDICQRGTSLTIQCQVDSQVTMMFWYRQQPGQSLTLIATANQGSEATYESGFVIDKFPISRPNLTFSTLTVSNMSPEDSSIYLCSVATGGNQPQHFGDGTRLSIL.

This clone was recorded a few times. V is TRBV29-1 and J is TRBJ1-3; D is uncertain. Germline CDR1 SQVTM, CDR2 ANQGSEA. The CDR3 spans 13 residues. The V gene lost 6 bases and the J gene lost 0 bases, with 9 bases spanning the gap. The CDR3: CSVYTTSGNTIYF. In nucleotides, the CDR3 is TGCAGCGTGTACACGACCTCTGGAAACACCATATATTTT.